Listed below are T cell receptor beta chains from one sample, sequenced in a study of OX40 agonist ivuxolimab in advanced cancers. Produced via immunoSEQ multiplex PCR; TCRdb's table is partial and in-frame only. The top ten hold roughly 3.9% of the sample, which has around 70,000 clones, about 85% seen once. This sample comprised CD4+ or CD8+ T cells sorted from blood, obtained in a trial of the OX40 agonist ivuxolimab. These receptors were collected from an adult with an advanced solid tumor such as melanoma, head and neck, liver or kidney cancer. The CDR3 runs from the conserved cysteine through the conserved F or W. The D gene is left open where the match is weak. The listing skips clone size in some rows; elsewhere it reads once, few, many or a size class.

D,J,V,size,DNA,CDR3
.,TRBJ2-7,TRBV9,.,TGTGCCAGCAGCGTAGGGGCGGGGTCCTACGAGCAGTACTTC,CASSVGAGSYEQYF
TRBD1,TRBJ2-7,TRBV7-6,.,TGTGCCAGCAGCTCTGGACAGGGTCCCTATAAGCAGTACTTC,CASSSGQGPYKQYF
TRBD1,TRBJ1-6,TRBV19,few,TGTGCCAGTACTACACAGGGGGCGCGAAATTCACCCCTCCACTTT,CASTTQGARNSPLHF
.,TRBJ1-1,TRBV4-1,.,TGCGCCAGCAGTTCAGACAGGTTCACTGAAGCTTTCTTT,CASSSDRFTEAFF
.,TRBJ1-1,TRBV11-2,.,TGTGCCAGCAGCTTAAGAACCCCTCGGGTCGGGGTGGAAGCTTTCTTT,CASSLRTPRVGVEAFF
.,TRBJ2-1,TRBV2,.,TGTGCCAGCACTCCCTATGTAGGAACGATTTTAAATGAGCAGTTCTTC,CASTPYVGTILNEQFF
.,TRBJ1-5,TRBV5-4,.,TGTGCCAGCAGCTTGAACTCTCAGCCCCAGCATTTT,CASSLNSQPQHF
.,TRBJ1-1,TRBV29-1,few,TGCAGCGTTAAACTCAGGGACACTGAAGCTTTCTTT,CSVKLRDTEAFF
.,TRBJ2-1,TRBV28,few,TGTGCCAGCAGTCCCACAGAAAACAATGAGCAGTTCTTC,CASSPTENNEQFF
.,TRBJ2-1,TRBV10-3,.,TGTGCCATCAGCCCGGAGGACTCCTACAATGAGCAGTTCTTC,CAISPEDSYNEQFF
.,TRBJ2-2,TRBV7-3,.,TGTGCCAGCAGCCCGGGACACAACACCGGGGAGCTGTTTTTT,CASSPGHNTGELFF
.,TRBJ2-3,TRBV19,.,TGTGCCAGTAGTATTCAGGTTCCCGGGGCAGATACGCAGTATTTT,CASSIQVPGADTQYF
.,TRBJ1-1,TRBV7-9,.,TGTGCCAGCAGCTTAGGAGGTATCAGAAAACCTGAAGCTTTCTTT,CASSLGGIRKPEAFF
TRBD1,TRBJ1-4,TRBV25-1,.,TGTGCCAGCAGTGAGCAACAGGGGAGGGCTAATGAAAAACTGTTTTTT,CASSEQQGRANEKLFF